This entry lists 17 T cell receptor beta chains sequenced from one sample in a study of cytomegalovirus exposure and HLA in healthy donors (dated by TCRdb to about 2017). The library was made by the immunoSEQ multiplex PCR assay. The multiplex PCR relied on a mix of 60 forward primers for TCR Vbeta segments and 13 reverse primers for TCR Jbeta segments. TCRdb re-hosts the immuneACCESS table, in-frame sequences only. Its copies lack some clones; in the studies checked, an unresolved V gene accounts for under half of them, and the cause for the rest is not known. The table of this sample itemizes roughly 51,000 clones. Of the sample, approximately 11% falls within the top ten clones. Sequencing was performed on PBMCs. The source of these receptors is a woman aged 45-60 years in good health and CMV-seropositive.

V and J are TRBV5-4 and TRBJ2-7; 12 nucleotides align to TRBD2. Per the germline V gene, CDR1 is SGHNT and CDR2 is YYREEE (reference sequence). This CDR3 has 14 amino acids. With V trimmed by 4 bases and J by 4 bases, 3 bases remained unmatched. The CDR3 loop is CASSEGLAGYEQYF. CDR3 nucleotides: TGTGCCAGCAGCGAGGGACTAGCGGGTTACGAGCAGTACTTC.

This sequence joins TRBV7-9 and TRBJ1-6; 9 positions agree with TRBD1. The CDR3 runs to 14 residues. Germline V gene sequence: CDR1 SEHNR, CDR2 FQNEAQ (reference sequence). The junction had 6 bases not matched to a gene; V was cut back by 6 bases and J by 9 bases. The CDR3 DNA follows: TGTGCCAGCAGGGTCGACAGGGGGTTTTCACCCCTCCACTTT. Translation: CASRVDRGFSPLHF.

The CDR3 DNA reads TGTGCCAGCTCACTCACAACAGTGAGCTCCTACGAGCAGTACTTC. Amino acid sequence: CASSLTTVSSYEQYF. This chain links TRBV18 with TRBJ2-7; D gene ambiguous. The CDR3 spans 15 residues. Germline CDR1 and CDR2: KGHSH and LQKENI. V was shortened by 4 bases and J by 0 bases, with 13 bases between the two germline ends.

The V call is TRBV7-9, the J call TRBJ2-2; D call uncertain. V lost 0 bases, J lost 7 bases, and 9 bases lay in between. This CDR3 comprises 14 residues. Germline CDR1 reads SEHNR; CDR2 reads FQNEAQ (reference sequence). For the CDR3, the DNA is TGTGCCAGCAGCTTAGCCCTAGAAGTCGGGGAGCTGTTTTTT. Protein sequence: CASSLALEVGELFF.

The chain uses TRBV6-5 and TRBJ1-6; weak D call: TRBD1 (6 bases). This CDR3 spans 15 amino acids. V was cut by 2 bases and J by 8 bases, with 13 bases left in between. CDR1 and CDR2 (germline): MNHEY, SVGAGI. DNA of the CDR3: TGTGCCAGCAGTTACCTCGACACAGGGTATTCACCCCTCCACTTT. This encodes CASSYLDTGYSPLHF.

V gene TRBV12-5 combines with J gene TRBJ2-5, with 7 bases lining up with TRBD2. The CDR3 consists of 17 residues. Germline CDR1 LGHNT, CDR2 FRNRAP. V gave up 5 bases and J gave up 0 bases; unmatched junction bases: 12. CDR3 in DNA: TGTGCTAGTGGTCCGAACGGGGCAGGGAGGGACCAAGAGACCCAGTACTTC. The encoded protein is CASGPNGAGRDQETQYF.

The chain has TRBV13 and TRBJ2-1, with a tentative D call TRBD2 (5 bases). The CDR3 contains 13 residues. V was pared by 4 bases and J by 3 bases, with 7 bases between. Germline CDR1 and CDR2: PRHDT and FYEKMQ (reference sequence). CDR3 loop: CASSSRGYNEQFF. The CDR3 nucleotides are TGTGCCAGCAGCTCCCGGGGCTACAATGAGCAGTTCTTC.

V is TRBV29-1 and J is TRBJ2-3, with TRBD2 as a possible D gene (6 bases). Germline CDR1 and CDR2: SQVTM and ANQGSEA. CDR3 size: 13 residues. The V and J ends lost 6 bases and 4 bases respectively, with 14 bases between them. CDR3 residues: CSVNSRGSDTQYF. DNA of the CDR3: TGCAGCGTCAATAGTCGGGGGTCAGATACGCAGTATTTT.

The chain recombines TRBV5-1 with TRBJ2-4; the match to TRBD1 covers 11 bases. V dropped 0 bases and J dropped 16; count of bases not matched to a gene: 6. The germline V gene has CDR1 SGHRS and CDR2 YFSETQ. This CDR3 region has 13 residues. Here the CDR3 DNA reads TGCGCCAGCAGCTTGGAAGGGACAGGGGGTCTTTACTTC. The encoded protein is CASSLEGTGGLYF.

The rearrangement uses TRBV6-6 and TRBJ2-7, with D tentatively TRBD1 (6 bases). CDR1 and CDR2 from the germline V gene are MNHNY and SVGAGI (reference sequence). V lost 2 bases, J lost 4 bases, and 9 bases lay in between. This CDR3 region has 13 residues. As DNA, the CDR3 is TGTGCCAGCAGTTACGCCGACAGGTACGAGCAGTACTTC. Translating it yields CASSYADRYEQYF.

The chain combines TRBV7-3 with TRBJ2-1, with 8 bases fitting TRBD1. CDR1 SGHTA and CDR2 FQGTGA come from the germline V gene. CDR3 length equals 14 residues. V shed 5 bases, J shed 6 bases, and the junction held 6 bases outside the gene matches. The CDR3 region is CASSPNRGANEQFF. The DNA for the CDR3 is TGTGCCAGCAGCCCGAACAGGGGGGCCAATGAGCAGTTCTTC.

The chain carries TRBV5-1 and TRBJ1-1, with D unclear. V was clipped by 4 bases and J by 5 bases, with 12 bases between them. Per germline, CDR1 SGHRS and CDR2 YFSETQ. The CDR3 extends over 13 amino acids. CDR3 protein: CASSRGEPTEAFF. The CDR3 DNA sequence: TGCGCCAGCAGCCGCGGGGAGCCAACTGAAGCTTTCTTT. The complete variable domain, with remaining parts taken from reference TRBV5-1 and TRBJ1-1, reads KAGVTQTPRYLIKTRGQQVTLSCSPISGHRSVSWYQQTPGQGLQFLFEYFSETQRNKGNFPGRFSGRQFSNSRSEMNVSTLELGDSALYLCASSRGEPTEAFFGQGTRLTVV.

The chain has TRBV18 and TRBJ1-2; D is perhaps TRBD1 (5 bases). Germline V gene lookup returns CDR1 KGHSH and CDR2 LQKENI. Trimming pared 6 bases from V and 3 bases from J, leaving 8 bases between. There are 12 residues in the CDR3. CDR3 nucleotides: TGTGCCAGCTCTAAAGGGGACTATGGCTACACCTTC. This codes for CASSKGDYGYTF.

This chain links TRBV9 with TRBJ2-7; TRBD1 aligns across 10 bases. The germline gives CDR1 SGDLS, CDR2 YYNGEE. The CDR3 spans 15 residues. J lost 2 bases, V lost 4 bases, and 6 bases had no gene match. This CDR3 reads CASSLIDRGPYEQYF. The CDR3 DNA reads as TGTGCCAGCAGCCTTATAGACAGGGGGCCCTACGAGCAGTACTTC.

V gene TRBV7-9 combines with J gene TRBJ1-5; D unclear. The CDR3 runs 17 residues. The V gene's germline CDR1 is SEHNR and CDR2 FQNEAQ (reference sequence). Trimming left V 2 bases short and J 0 bases short, with 14 bases between. CDR3 region: CASSLWLGGYSNQPQHF. CDR3 nucleotides: TGTGCCAGCAGCTTATGGCTCGGCGGGTATAGCAATCAGCCCCAGCATTTT.

The V call is TRBV6-5, the J call TRBJ2-7; 8 positions match TRBD1. Trimming removed 4 bases from V and 0 bases from J; junction bases left unmatched: 8. In germline, CDR1 is MNHEY, CDR2 SVGAGI. The CDR3 length is 16 residues. The CDR3 DNA reads as TGTGCCAGCAGTTGGGGACAGGAGTCTAGCTCCTACGAGCAGTACTTC. Its translation: CASSWGQESSSYEQYF.

V usage is TRBV27 and J usage is TRBJ2-1, with 11 bases that match TRBD2. The ends lost 7 bases at V and 8 bases at J; junction bases unmatched: 10. The CDR3 sequence is 15 residues long. Germline V gene lookup returns CDR1 MNHEY and CDR2 SMNVEV (reference sequence). CDR3 DNA sequence: TGTGCCAGCACCCCACTAGCGGGAGTTTTCCATGAGCAGTTCTTC. Encoded protein: CASTPLAGVFHEQFF.